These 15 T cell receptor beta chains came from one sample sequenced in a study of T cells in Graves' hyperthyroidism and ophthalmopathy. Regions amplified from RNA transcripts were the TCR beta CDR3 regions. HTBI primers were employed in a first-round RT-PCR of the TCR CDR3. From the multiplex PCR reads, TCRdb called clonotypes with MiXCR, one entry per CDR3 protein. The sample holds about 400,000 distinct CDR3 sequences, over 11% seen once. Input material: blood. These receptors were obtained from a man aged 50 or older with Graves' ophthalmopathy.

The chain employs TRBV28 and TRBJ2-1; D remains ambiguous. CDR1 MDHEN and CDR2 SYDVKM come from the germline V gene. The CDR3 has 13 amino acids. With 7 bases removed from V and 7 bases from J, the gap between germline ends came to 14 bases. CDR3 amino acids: CASIMHDRNEQFF. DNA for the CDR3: TGTGCCAGCATCATGCACGACCGGAATGAGCAGTTCTTC.

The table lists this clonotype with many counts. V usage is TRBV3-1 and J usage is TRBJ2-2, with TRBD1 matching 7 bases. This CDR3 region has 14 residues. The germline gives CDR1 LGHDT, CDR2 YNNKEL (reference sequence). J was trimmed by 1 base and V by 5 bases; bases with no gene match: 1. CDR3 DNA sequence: TGTGCCAGCAGCTGGACAGGGAACACCGGGGAGCTGTTTTTT. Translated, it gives CASSWTGNTGELFF.

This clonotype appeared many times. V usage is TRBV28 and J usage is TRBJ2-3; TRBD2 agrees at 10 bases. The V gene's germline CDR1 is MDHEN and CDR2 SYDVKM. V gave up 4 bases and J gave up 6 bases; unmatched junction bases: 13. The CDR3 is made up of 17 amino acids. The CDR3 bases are TGTGCCAGCAGTTGGGCTAGCGGGAGCCGTCGGACGGATACGCAGTATTTT. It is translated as CASSWASGSRRTDTQYF.

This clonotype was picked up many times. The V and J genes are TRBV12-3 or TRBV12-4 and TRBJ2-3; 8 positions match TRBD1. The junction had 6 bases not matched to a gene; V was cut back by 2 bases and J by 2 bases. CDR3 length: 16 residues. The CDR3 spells CASSLSGTGITDTQYF. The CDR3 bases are TGTGCCAGCAGTTTATCCGGGACAGGCATCACAGATACGCAGTATTTT.

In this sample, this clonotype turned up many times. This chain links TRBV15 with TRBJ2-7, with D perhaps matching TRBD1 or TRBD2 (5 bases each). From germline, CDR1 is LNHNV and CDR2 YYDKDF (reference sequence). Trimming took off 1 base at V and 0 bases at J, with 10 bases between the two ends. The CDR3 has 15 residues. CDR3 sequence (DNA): TGTGCCACCAGCAGAGCAGCGGACATCTCCTACGAGCAGTACTTC. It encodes CATSRAADISYEQYF.

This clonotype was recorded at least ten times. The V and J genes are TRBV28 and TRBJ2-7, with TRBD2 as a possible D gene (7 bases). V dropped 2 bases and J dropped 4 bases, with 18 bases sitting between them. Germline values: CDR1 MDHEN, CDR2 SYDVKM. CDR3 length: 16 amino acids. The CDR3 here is CASSLTLRGGRYEQYF. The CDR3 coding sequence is TGTGCCAGCAGTTTAACCCTCAGGGGAGGGAGATACGAGCAGTACTTC.

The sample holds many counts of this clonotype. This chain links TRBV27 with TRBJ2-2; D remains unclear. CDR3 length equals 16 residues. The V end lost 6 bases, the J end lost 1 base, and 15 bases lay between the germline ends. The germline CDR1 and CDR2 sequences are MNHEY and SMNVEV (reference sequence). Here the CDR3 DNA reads TGTGCCAGCAGCTCTTTGCTACACCTGAACACCGGGGAGCTGTTTTTT. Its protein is CASSSLLHLNTGELFF.

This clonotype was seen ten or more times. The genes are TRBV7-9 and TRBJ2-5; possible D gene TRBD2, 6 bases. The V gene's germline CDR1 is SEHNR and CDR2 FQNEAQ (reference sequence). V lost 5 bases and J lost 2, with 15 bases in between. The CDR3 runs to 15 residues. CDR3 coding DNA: TGTGCCAGCAGCCCCAGGGACGGGAGACAAGAGACCCAGTACTTC. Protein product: CASSPRDGRQETQYF.

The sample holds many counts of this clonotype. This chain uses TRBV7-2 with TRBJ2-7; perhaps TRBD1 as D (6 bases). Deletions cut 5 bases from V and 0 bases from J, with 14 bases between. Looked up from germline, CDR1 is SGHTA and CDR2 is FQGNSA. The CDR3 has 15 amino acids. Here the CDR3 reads CASSESGTRSYEQYF. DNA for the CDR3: TGTGCCAGCAGCGAGTCCGGGACACGCTCCTACGAGCAGTACTTC.

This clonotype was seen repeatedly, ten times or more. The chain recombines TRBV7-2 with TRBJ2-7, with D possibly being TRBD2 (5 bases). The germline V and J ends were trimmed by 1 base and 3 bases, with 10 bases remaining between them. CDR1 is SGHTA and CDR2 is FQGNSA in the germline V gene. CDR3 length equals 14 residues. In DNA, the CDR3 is TGTGCCAGCAGCTTAGACGGGAAAAGCTACGAGCAGTACTTC. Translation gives CASSLDGKSYEQYF.

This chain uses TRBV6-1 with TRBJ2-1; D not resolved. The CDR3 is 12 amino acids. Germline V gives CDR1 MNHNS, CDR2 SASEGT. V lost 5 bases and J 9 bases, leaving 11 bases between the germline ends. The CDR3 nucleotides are TGTGCCAGCAGTTTATCAGTCGGTGAGCAGTTCTTC. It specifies CASSLSVGEQFF.

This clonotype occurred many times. The chain's CDR3 is CASRGRWGTRPEQFF. The CDR3 DNA is TGTGCCAGCAGAGGACGGTGGGGGACTAGGCCTGAGCAGTTCTTC. The genes are TRBV5-6 and TRBJ2-1; 8 bases line up with TRBD2. Germline V gene lookup returns CDR1 SGHDT and CDR2 YYEEEE. The CDR3 contains 15 residues. Trimming cost V 5 bases and J 9 bases; bases outside gene matches: 13. Combining the CDR3 with reference TRBV5-6 and TRBJ2-1 gives the whole variable domain DAGVTQSPTHLIKTRGQQVTLRCSPKSGHDTVSWYQQALGQGPQFIFQYYEEEERQRGNFPDRFSGHQFPNYSSELNVNALLLGDSALYLCASRGRWGTRPEQFFGPGTRLTVL.

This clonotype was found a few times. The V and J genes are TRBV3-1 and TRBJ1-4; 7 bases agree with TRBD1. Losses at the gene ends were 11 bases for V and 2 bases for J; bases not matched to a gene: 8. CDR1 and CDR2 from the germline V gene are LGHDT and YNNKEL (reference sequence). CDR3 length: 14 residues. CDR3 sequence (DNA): TGTGCCGTCGGGGGGGACAGCACTAATGAAAAACTGTTTTTT. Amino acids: CAVGGDSTNEKLFF. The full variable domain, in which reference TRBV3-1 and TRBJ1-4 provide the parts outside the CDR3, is DTAVSQTPKYLVTQMGNDKSIKCEQNLGHDTMYWYKQDSKKFLKIMFSYNNKELIINETVPNRFSPKSPDKAHLNLHINSLELGDSAVYFCAVGGDSTNEKLFFGSGTQLSVL.

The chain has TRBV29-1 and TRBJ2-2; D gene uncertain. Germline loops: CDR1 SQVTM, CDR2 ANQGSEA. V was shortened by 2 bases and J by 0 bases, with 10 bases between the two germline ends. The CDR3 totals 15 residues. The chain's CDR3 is CSVETPGSNTGELFF. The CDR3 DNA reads TGCAGCGTTGAAACACCTGGATCGAACACCGGGGAGCTGTTTTTT.

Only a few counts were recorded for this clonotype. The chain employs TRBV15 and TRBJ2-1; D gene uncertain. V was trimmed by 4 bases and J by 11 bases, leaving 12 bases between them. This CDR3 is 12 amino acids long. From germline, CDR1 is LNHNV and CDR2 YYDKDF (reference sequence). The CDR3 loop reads CATSIRGSQQFF. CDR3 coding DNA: TGTGCCACCAGCATACGAGGAAGTCAGCAGTTCTTC.